The clone carrying this TCR beta chain was found many times. The target antigen is unknown. Arm-PCR with iRepertoire HTBI primers amplified the CDR3 regions for these TCR beta libraries. TCRdb re-analysed the multiplex PCR reads in MiXCR, keeping a single row per CDR3 protein. The top ten hold roughly a tenth of the sample, which has about 540,000 distinct CDR3 sequences, roughly 14% seen once. The V gene's germline CDR1 is MNHEY and CDR2 SMNVEV (reference sequence). Trimming removed 4 bases from V and 1 base from J, with 10 bases in between. CDR3 length equals 14 residues. This sample's time point: newly diagnosed GD, antithyroid drugs for less than 3 months. RNA isolated from PBMCs was used to make the TCR library. Each of the patients was recruited from an endocrinology department situated in Xi'an, China. This specimen comes from a study of regulatory T cells in long-lasting Graves disease. Study-wide points: Persistent disease preferred TRBV28, TRBJ1-2 and TRBJ2-5.

The data were also submitted as part of a second study, on T cells in Graves' hyperthyroidism and ophthalmopathy. That paper notes: Hyperthyroidism in the patients, aged 18 to 65, was newly diagnosed and under 2 months in duration. The HTBI primer set drove a first-round RT-PCR of the TCR CDR3.

Here the sequenced sample was peripheral blood mononuclear cells (PBMCs), taken at new diagnosis, from a patient treated with antithyroid drugs. V usage is TRBV27 and J usage is TRBJ1-2; tentatively, D is TRBD1 (5 bases). This sequence originates from a man aged 25 to 40 with Graves disease. The CDR3 bases are TGTGCCAGCAGTTCAGACAGATATAACTATGGCTACACCTTC. It encodes CASSSDRYNYGYTF.